Listed below are T cell receptor beta chains from one sample, sequenced in a study of tumor-infiltrating lymphocytes in glioblastoma multiforme. TCRdb re-analysed the multiplex PCR reads in MiXCR, keeping a single row per CDR3 protein. This table has some 13,000 distinct CDR3 sequences, around 60% appearing once. Sequences were obtained from brain tumor tissue. These TCRs come from a male donor with glioblastoma. Each CDR3 is given with its conserved first and last residue. Each record gives: D gene, J gene, V gene, clone size, CDR3 DNA, CDR3 protein. A D gene is named only where the DNA matches it firmly. Not all rows give a size; the values are once, few, many and, for expanded clones, a class.

>.|TRBJ2-3|TRBV7-2|few
TGTGCCAGCAGCTTCGGGGGCGAGCTCACAGATACGCAGTATTTT
CASSFGGELTDTQYF
>.|TRBJ2-7|TRBV5-1|.
TGCGCCAGCAGCTTAGGGTCGGGGGCCGGGGAGCAGTACTTC
CASSLGSGAGEQYF
>.|TRBJ2-7|TRBV14|medium-sized
TGTGCCAGCAGCCACAGCTCCTACGAGCAGTACTTC
CASSHSSYEQYF
>TRBD2|TRBJ2-2|TRBV11-2|.
TGTGCCAGCACCCCCTCGTTCGGCCGAGAGCTAGCGGTAAACACCGGGGAGCTGTTTTTT
CASTPSFGRELAVNTGELFF
>.|TRBJ2-7|TRBV29-1|.
TGCAGCGTCCATAGGGCCGGGACGATATGGACCTACGAGCAGTACTTT
CSVHRAGTIWTYEQYF
>.|TRBJ2-1|TRBV11-2|.
TGTGCCAGCAGCTTACACCGCGGCCGTAATGAGCAGTTCTTC
CASSLHRGRNEQFF
>.|TRBJ1-5|TRBV11-2|few
TGTGCCAGCAGCTACGGGACGGGGGGCAATCAGCCCCAGCATTTT
CASSYGTGGNQPQHF
>.|TRBJ2-2|TRBV6-1|.
TGTGCCAGCAGTGGGGGGAGCAGCAGAAACACCGGGGAGCTGTTTTTT
CASSGGSSRNTGELFF
>.|TRBJ1-4|TRBV5-6|.
TGTGCCAGCAGCATGGGGCAGTCTGAAAAGCTGTTTTTT
CASSMGQSEKLFF
>.|TRBJ2-7|TRBV10-1|.
TGCGCCATCAAGATAAAGGACGATATCAGGGCCTACGAGCAGTACTTC
CAIKIKDDIRAYEQYF
>.|TRBJ2-1|TRBV20-1|medium-sized
TGCAGTGCTCGGCGTTCGCTCAATGAGCAGTTCTTC
CSARRSLNEQFF
>.|TRBJ2-2|TRBV4-3|.
TGCGCCAGCAGCCAGGGCTCGGGACGGTCGGGCACCGGGGAGCTGTTTTTT
CASSQGSGRSGTGELFF
>TRBD1|TRBJ2-2|TRBV20-1|few
TGCAGTGCCAAACCGCTCACGGGACAGGGGTCCACCGGGGAGCTGTTTTTT
CSAKPLTGQGSTGELFF
>TRBD2|TRBJ2-1|TRBV20-1|.
TGTAGTGCGCAAACTAGCGGGAGGGCCACGTACATTGAGCAGATCTTC
CSAQTSGRATYIEQIF
>.|TRBJ2-7|TRBV12-3/TRBV12-4|.
TGTGCCAGCAGCCCAGACAGACAGAACTCCTACGATCAGTACTTC
CASSPDRQNSYDQYF
>.|TRBJ1-3|TRBV20-1|.
TGCAGTGCTAGAGCCCTTGGATGGAGAGACCTCGGTTATGGAAACACCATATATTTT
CSARALGWRDLGYGNTIYF
>.|TRBJ2-1|TRBV29-1|.
TGCAGCACTTGGGACGTAAGCTCCTACAATGAGCAGTTCTTC
CSTWDVSSYNEQFF
>TRBD1|TRBJ2-7|TRBV4-1|once
TGCGCCAGCAGCCAAGATTGGCCAGGGGGTTCCTACGAGCAGTACTTC
CASSQDWPGGSYEQYF
>TRBD1|TRBJ2-7|TRBV10-1|once
TGCGCCAGCAGTAGCACAGGGGGCGATAGGGACGAGCAGTATTTC
CASSSTGGDRDEQYF
>.|TRBJ2-3|TRBV4-1|.
TGCGCCAGCAGCCAAGGTTCGGCGTTGTCCACAGATACGCAGTATTTT
CASSQGSALSTDTQYF
>.|TRBJ1-1|TRBV7-9|many
TGTGCCAGCAGCCTCACGCCCCTAGGACAGCACACTGAAGCTTTCTTT
CASSLTPLGQHTEAFF
>.|TRBJ2-3|TRBV20-1|.
TGCAGTGCTAGGGCCCCGGCGCATAACACATATACGCAGTATTTT
CSARAPAHNTYTQYF
>.|TRBJ1-6|TRBV20-1|.
TGCAGTGCTAGAGGGTGGGGTTTCGTGAATTCACCCCTCCACTTC
CSARGWGFVNSPLHF
>.|TRBJ2-1|TRBV20-1|.
TGCAGTGCTAGAGCATCTGAGGGCCTAGGCAGTGAGCAGTTCTTC
CSARASEGLGSEQFF
>TRBD1|TRBJ1-1|TRBV10-2|.
TGCGCCAGCAGTACGTGGGGACAGGGAGGAAACACTGAAGCTTTCTTT
CASSTWGQGGNTEAFF
>TRBD2|TRBJ2-7|TRBV20-1|medium-sized
TGCAGTGCTAGGGCACTAGCGGGAGTTCACGAGCAGTACTTC
CSARALAGVHEQYF
>TRBD2|TRBJ2-2|TRBV11-2|.
TGTGCCAGCACCCCCTCTTTCAGCCAAGGACTAGCGGTAAACACCGGGGAGCTGTTTTTT
CASTPSFSQGLAVNTGELFF
>.|TRBJ2-2|TRBV11-3|.
TGTATCAGCAGCTCACCCTCTGGGGGGTACACCGGGGAGCCGTTTTTT
CISSSPSGGYTGEPFF
>.|TRBJ1-5|TRBV4-1|few
TGCGCCAGCAGCCCACATATCATTAGCAATCAGCCCCAACATTTT
CASSPHIISNQPQHF
>TRBD1|TRBJ1-6|TRBV29-1|.
TGCAGTGTTGCAAGGGACAGAGGATCACCCCTCCACTTT
CSVARDRGSPLHF
>.|TRBJ2-3|TRBV20-1|medium-sized
TGCAGTGCTATACCCTCCGGGAGTGGAGATACGCAGTATTTT
CSAIPSGSGDTQYF
>.|TRBJ2-1|TRBV5-5|once
TGTGCCAGCAGCCCCCTGGATAGCGGCTACTCCTACAATGAGCGGATCTTC
CASSPLDSGYSYNERIF
>.|TRBJ1-5|TRBV6-1|.
TGTGCCAGCAGGCGTAATCACCCCCAGCACTTT
CASRRNHPQHF
>.|TRBJ2-4|TRBV11-2|.
TGTGCCAGCAGTTACAACACGTACATTCAGTACTTC
CASSYNTYIQYF
>.|TRBJ1-4|TRBV11-3|.
TGTGCCAGCAGCGAGGGACCTAAGGAAAAACTGTTTTTT
CASSEGPKEKLFF
>TRBD2|TRBJ2-1|TRBV10-2|.
TGCGCCAGCAGTGGGGGGGGTAGTTTTGTTCATGAGCAGTTCTTC
CASSGGGSFVHEQFF
>.|TRBJ2-7|TRBV20-1|medium-sized
TGCAGCCTGTGCGCTGGGATGGAGACAGGCGAGCAGTACTTC
CSLCAGMETGEQYF